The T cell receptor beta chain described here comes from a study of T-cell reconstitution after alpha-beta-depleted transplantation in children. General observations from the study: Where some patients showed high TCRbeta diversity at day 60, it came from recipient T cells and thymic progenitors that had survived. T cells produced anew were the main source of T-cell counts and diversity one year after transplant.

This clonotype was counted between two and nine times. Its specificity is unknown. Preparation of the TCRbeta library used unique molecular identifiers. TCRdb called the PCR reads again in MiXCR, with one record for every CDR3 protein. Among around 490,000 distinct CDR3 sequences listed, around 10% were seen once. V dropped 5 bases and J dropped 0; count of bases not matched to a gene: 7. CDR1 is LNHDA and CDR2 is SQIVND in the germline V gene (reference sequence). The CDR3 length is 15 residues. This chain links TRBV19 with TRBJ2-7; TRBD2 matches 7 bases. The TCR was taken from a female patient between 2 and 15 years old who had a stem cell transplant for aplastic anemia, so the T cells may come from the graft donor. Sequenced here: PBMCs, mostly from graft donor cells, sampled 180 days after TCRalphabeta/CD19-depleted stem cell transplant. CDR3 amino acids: CASSPGLPDSYEQYF. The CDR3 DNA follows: TGTGCCAGTAGTCCGGGACTACCGGACTCCTACGAGCAGTACTTC.